This T cell receptor beta chain derives from a study of identical twins. This clonotype has just a few counts. Antigen: not known. Findings and caveats of the study: It was possible that invariant MAIT and iNKT cells partly confounded the zero-insertion analyses.

Germline loops: CDR1 DFQATT, CDR2 SNEGSKA (reference sequence). The CDR3 sequence is 11 residues long. TCRdb re-called the 5' RACE reads through MiXCR, storing one row per CDR3 protein. The table records just over 500,000 distinct CDR3 sequences, roughly a fifth of them present only once. These data also formed part of another study, on T cells expressing NK-cell markers.

The receptor was isolated from a woman aged 18-30 years in good health. Specimen: CD4+ T cells sorted from blood. J is TRBJ2-1 and V is TRBV20-1; D may correspond to TRBD1 or TRBD2 (5 bases each). The CDR3 region has the DNA TGCAGCGGGGCTAGCAACAATGAGCAGTTCTTC. This codes for CSGASNNEQFF.